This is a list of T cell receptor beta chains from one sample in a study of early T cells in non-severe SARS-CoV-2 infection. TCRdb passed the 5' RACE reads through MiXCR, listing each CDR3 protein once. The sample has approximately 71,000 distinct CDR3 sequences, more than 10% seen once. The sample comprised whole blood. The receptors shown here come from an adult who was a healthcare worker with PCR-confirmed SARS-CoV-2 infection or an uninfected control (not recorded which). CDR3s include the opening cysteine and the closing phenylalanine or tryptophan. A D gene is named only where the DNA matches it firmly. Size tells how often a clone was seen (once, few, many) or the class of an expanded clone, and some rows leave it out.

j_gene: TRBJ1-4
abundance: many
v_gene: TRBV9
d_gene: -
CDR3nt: TGTGCCAGCAGCGTAAGAGGAACGGACCCTAATGAAAAACTGTTTTTT
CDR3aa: CASSVRGTDPNEKLFF

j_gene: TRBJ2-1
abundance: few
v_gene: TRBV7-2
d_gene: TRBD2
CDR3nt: TGTGCCAGCAGGCGAGCGGGACTGTACTACAATGAGCAGTTCTTC
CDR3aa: CASRRAGLYYNEQFF

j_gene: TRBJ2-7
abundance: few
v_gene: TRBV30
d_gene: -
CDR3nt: TGTGCCTGGAGTCACGGCCCTACGGGAGAGCAGTACTTC
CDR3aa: CAWSHGPTGEQYF

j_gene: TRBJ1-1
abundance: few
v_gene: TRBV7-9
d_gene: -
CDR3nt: TGTGCCAGCAGCACGGGGAACACTGAAGCTTTCTTT
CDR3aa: CASSTGNTEAFF

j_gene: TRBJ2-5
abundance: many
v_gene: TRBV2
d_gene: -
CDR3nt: TGTGCCAGCAGCCGAGGAGGTGGGGGAGAGACCCAGTACTTC
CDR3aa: CASSRGGGGETQYF

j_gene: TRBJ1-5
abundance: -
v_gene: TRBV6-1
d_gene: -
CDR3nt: TGTGCCAGCAGTGACGGACCCCACAATCAGCCCCAGCATTTT
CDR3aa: CASSDGPHNQPQHF

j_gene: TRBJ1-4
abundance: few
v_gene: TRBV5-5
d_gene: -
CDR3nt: TGTGCCAGCAGCCATACCGGGAAGGCTGAAAAACTGTTTTTT
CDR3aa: CASSHTGKAEKLFF

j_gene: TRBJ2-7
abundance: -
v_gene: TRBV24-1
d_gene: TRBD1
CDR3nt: TGTGCCACCAGTAAGGACAGGGGATACGAGCAGTACTTC
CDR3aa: CATSKDRGYEQYF

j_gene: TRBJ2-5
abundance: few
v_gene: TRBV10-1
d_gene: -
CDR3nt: TGCGCCAGCAGTGACAGCCAAGAGACCCAGTACTTC
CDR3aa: CASSDSQETQYF

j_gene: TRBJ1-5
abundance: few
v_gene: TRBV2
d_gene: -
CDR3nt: TGTGCCAGCAGTGAAGCGAGCGGGAACCGAGGAGCCCAGCATTTT
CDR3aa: CASSEASGNRGAQHF

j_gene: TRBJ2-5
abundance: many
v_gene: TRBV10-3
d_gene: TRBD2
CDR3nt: TGTGCCATCAGTGGACAACGGACTAGCGGGAAGGAAGAGACCCAGTACTTC
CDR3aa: CAISGQRTSGKEETQYF

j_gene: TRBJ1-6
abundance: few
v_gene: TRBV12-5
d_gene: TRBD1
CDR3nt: TGTGCTAGTGGTTTGGTAAAGGGGGCCCGGGAAGAAGCACCCCTCCACTTT
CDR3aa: CASGLVKGAREEAPLHF

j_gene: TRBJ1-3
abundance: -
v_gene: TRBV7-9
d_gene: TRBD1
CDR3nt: TGTGCCAGCAGCTCCGACAGGGCCCTCTCTGAAAACACCATATATTTT
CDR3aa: CASSSDRALSENTIYF

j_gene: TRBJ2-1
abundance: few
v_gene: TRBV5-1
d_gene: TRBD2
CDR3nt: TGCGCCAGCAGCTGGCAACCCTTGGGTAGCGGGAGTGGGAATGAGCAGTTCTTC
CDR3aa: CASSWQPLGSGSGNEQFF

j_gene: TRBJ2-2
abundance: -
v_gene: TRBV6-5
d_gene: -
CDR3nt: TGTGCCAGCAGTTACTCCGGAGGAGGGGTAAACACCGGGGAGCTGTTTTTT
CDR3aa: CASSYSGGGVNTGELFF

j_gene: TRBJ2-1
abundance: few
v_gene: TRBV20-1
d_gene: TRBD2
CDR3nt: TGCAGTGCGCCGACTAGCTCCTTGAGCTCCTACAATGAGCAGTTCTTC
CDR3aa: CSAPTSSLSSYNEQFF

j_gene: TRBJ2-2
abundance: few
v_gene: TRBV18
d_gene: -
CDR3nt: TGTGCCAGCTCGACAACGGGCGGGGAGCTGTTTTTT
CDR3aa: CASSTTGGELFF

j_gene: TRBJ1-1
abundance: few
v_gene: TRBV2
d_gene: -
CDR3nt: TGTGCCAGCAGTGGCCCCCGGGGCCCCACGACTGAAGCTTTCTTT
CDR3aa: CASSGPRGPTTEAFF

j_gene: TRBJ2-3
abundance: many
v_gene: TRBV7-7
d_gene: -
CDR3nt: TGTGCTAGCAGTCTTATCCAGACAGATACGCAGTATTTT
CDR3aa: CASSLIQTDTQYF

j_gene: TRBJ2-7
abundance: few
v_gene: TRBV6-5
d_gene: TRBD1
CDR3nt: TGTGCCAGCAGTTACTCGATCCTGTGGACAGGGGGCCACGAGCAGTACTTC
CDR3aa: CASSYSILWTGGHEQYF

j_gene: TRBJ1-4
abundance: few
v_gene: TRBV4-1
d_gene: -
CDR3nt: TGCGCCAGCAGCTCACCCCTTACAACTAATGAAAAACTGTTTTTT
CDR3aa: CASSSPLTTNEKLFF

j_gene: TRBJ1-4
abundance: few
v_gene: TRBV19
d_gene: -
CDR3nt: TGTGCCAGTACCCCCGGAAACGGAAATGAAAAACTGTTTTTT
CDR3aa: CASTPGNGNEKLFF

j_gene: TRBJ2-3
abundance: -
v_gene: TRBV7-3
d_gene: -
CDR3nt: TGTGCCAGCAGCTTAGGCGCCCCCGATACGCAGTATTTT
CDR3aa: CASSLGAPDTQYF

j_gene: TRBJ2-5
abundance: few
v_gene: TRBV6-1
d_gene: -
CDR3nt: TGTGCCAGCACCGTAGTCACAGGGCAAGAGACCCAGTACTTC
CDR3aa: CASTVVTGQETQYF

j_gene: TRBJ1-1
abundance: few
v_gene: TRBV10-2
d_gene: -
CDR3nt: TGCGCCAGCATGGTTCCCGCGACTTTCGATGAAGCTTTCTTT
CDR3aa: CASMVPATFDEAFF

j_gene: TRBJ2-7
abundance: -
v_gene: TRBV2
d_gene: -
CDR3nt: TGTGCCAGCAGTGACAGGGTTGCCTACGAGCAGTACTTC
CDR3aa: CASSDRVAYEQYF

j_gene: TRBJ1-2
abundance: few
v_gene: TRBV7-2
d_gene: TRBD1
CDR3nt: TGTGCCAGCAGCTTACCGGGGACAGGGGGCAGTGATGGCTACACCTTC
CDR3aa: CASSLPGTGGSDGYTF

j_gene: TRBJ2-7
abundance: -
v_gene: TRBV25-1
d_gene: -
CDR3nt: TGTGCCAGCACGAGGGGGGGCTACGAGCAGTACTTC
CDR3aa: CASTRGGYEQYF

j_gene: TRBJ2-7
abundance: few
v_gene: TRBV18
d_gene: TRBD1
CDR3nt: TGTGCCAGCTCACCCGGGACAGAACCTTACGAGCAGTACTTC
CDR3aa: CASSPGTEPYEQYF

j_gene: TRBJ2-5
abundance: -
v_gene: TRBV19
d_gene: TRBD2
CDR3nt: TGTGCCAGTAGTAGGACTAGCGGGAGAGTGGAGACCCAGTACTTC
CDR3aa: CASSRTSGRVETQYF

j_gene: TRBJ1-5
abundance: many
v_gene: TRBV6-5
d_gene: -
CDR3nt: TGTGCCAGCAGTTCCCGTCAGGGAAGCAATCAGCCCCAGCATTTT
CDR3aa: CASSSRQGSNQPQHF

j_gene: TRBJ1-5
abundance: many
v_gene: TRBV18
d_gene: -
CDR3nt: TGTGCCAGCTCACCGAGGGGAGAGGGTACACAGCCCCAGCATTTT
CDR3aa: CASSPRGEGTQPQHF

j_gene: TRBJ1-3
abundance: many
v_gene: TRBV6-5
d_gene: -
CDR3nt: TGTGCCAGCAGCCTGACCCGGGGAACAGCCGGAAACACCATATATTTT
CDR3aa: CASSLTRGTAGNTIYF

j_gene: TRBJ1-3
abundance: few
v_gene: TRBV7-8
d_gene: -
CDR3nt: TGTGCCAGCAGCCTCGGCTATGGCATATATTTT
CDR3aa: CASSLGYGIYF

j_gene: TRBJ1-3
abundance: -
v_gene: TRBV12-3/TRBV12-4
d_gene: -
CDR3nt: TGTGCCAGCACAGGGAAGTCTGGAAACACCATATATTTT
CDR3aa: CASTGKSGNTIYF

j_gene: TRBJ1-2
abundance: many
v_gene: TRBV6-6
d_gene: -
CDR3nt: TGTGCTAGCAGTGCGTTGACATATGGCTACACCTTC
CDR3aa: CASSALTYGYTF

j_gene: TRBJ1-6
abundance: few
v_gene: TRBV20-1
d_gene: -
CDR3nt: TGCAGTGCTACGTCAGCGAATTCACCCCTCCACTTT
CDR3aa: CSATSANSPLHF

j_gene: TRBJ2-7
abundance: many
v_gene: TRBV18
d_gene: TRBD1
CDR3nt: TGTGCCAGCTCAACGACAGGGGGGTACGAGCAGTACTTC
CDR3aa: CASSTTGGYEQYF

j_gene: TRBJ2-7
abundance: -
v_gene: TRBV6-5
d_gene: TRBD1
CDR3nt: TGTGCCAGCAGTTACACCTCTGGGGGGCAGGGGGCTTACACCGTCCGCGAGCAGTACTTC
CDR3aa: CASSYTSGGQGAYTVREQYF

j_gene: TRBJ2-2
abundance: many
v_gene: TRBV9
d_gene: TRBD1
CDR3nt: TGTGCCAGCAGTACGACGACAGGGGACACCGGGGAGCTGTTTTTT
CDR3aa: CASSTTTGDTGELFF

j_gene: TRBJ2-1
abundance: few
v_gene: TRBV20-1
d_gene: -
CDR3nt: TGCAGTGCTAGAGAGGGACTTAATGAGCAGTTCTTC
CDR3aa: CSAREGLNEQFF

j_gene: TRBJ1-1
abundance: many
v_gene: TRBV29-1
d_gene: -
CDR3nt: TGCAGCGTTGGAGGGTTGAACACTGAAGCTTTCTTT
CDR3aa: CSVGGLNTEAFF

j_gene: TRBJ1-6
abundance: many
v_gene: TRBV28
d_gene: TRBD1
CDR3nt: TGTGCCAGCAGACCCGGGACAGGAGCCCTTAATTCACCCCTCCACTTT
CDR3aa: CASRPGTGALNSPLHF

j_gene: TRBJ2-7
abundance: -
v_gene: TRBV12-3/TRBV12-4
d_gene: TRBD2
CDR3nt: TGTGCCAGCAGTCTAGGACTAGGGTTATCCTACGAGCAGTACTTC
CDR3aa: CASSLGLGLSYEQYF

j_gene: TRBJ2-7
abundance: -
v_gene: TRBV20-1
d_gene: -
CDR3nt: TGCAGTGCTAGAGGGGTCTACGAGCAGTACTTC
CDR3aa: CSARGVYEQYF

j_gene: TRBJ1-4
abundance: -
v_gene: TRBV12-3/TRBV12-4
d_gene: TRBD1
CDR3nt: TGTGCCAGCAGTGAGCCGGTGGACAGGGGTGAAAAACTGTTTTTT
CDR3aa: CASSEPVDRGEKLFF

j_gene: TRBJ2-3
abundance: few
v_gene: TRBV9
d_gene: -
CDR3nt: TGTGCCAGCAGCGTAGGGGGGGCCTGGACAGATACGCAGTATTTT
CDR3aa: CASSVGGAWTDTQYF

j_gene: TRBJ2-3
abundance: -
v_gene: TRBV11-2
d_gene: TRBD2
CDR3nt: TGTGCCAGCAGCTCGACTAGCGGCAGCACAGATACGCAGTATTTT
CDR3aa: CASSSTSGSTDTQYF

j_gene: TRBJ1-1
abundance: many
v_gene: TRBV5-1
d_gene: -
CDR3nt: TGCGCCAGCAGCCAGGAAGGGACGGGTATCCGGATGAACACTGAAGCTTTCTTT
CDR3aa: CASSQEGTGIRMNTEAFF

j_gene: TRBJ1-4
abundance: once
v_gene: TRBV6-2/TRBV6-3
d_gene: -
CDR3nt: TGTGCCAGCAGTCGCGGAGGAGCAACTAATGAAAAACTGTTTTTT
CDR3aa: CASSRGGATNEKLFF

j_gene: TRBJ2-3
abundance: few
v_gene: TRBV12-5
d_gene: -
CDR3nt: TGTGCTAGTGGTTTGGAACTGACAGATACGCAGTATTTT
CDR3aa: CASGLELTDTQYF